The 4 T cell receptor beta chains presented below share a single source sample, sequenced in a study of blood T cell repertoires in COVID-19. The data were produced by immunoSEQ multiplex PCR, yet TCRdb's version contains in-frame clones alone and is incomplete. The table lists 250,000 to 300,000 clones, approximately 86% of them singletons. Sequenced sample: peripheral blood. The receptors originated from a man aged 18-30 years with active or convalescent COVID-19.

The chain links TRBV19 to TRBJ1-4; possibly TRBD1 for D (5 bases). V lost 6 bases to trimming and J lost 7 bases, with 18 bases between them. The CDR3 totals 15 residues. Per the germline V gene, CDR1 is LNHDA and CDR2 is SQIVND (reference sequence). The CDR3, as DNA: TGTGCCAGTAGCGAGACGGGGGTTACCCTTGAAAAACTGTTTTTT. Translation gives CASSETGVTLEKLFF.

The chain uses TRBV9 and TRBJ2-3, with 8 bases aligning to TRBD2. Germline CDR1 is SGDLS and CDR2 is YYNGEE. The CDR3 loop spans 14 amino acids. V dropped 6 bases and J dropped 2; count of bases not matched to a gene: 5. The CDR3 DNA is TGTGCCAGCACCGCGGGAGGTACCACAGATACGCAGTATTTT. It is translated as CASTAGGTTDTQYF.

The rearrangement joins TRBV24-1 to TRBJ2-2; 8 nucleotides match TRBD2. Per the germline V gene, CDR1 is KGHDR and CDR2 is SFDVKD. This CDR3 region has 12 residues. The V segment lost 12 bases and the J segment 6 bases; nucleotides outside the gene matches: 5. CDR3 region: CASRREAGELFF. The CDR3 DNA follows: TGTGCCTCCCGGCGGGAGGCCGGGGAGCTGTTTTTT.

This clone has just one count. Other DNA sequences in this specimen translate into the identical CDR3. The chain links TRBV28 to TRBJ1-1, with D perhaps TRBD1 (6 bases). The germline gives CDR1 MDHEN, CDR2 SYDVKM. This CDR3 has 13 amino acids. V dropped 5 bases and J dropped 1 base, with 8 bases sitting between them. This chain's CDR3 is CASSLDRNTEAFF. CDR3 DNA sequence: TGTGCCAGCAGTCTGGACAGGAACACTGAAGCTTTCTTT.